Following are 8 T cell receptor beta chains from one sample sequenced in a study of CD8 T cells in ankylosing spondylitis. TCRdb analysed the 5' RACE reads with MiXCR anew, one entry per CDR3 protein. The sample includes around 150,000 distinct CDR3 sequences, 44% of them seen just once. The specimen was synovial fluid, either unsorted or a sorted T cell fraction (not recorded which). The receptors here all came from a male donor with ankylosing spondylitis.

This clonotype was observed a few times. This sequence joins TRBV29-1 and TRBJ2-1; 14 positions agree with TRBD2. The CDR3 is 15 residues long. Germline-derived CDR1 and CDR2 are SQVTM and ANQGSEA. Trimming removed 3 bases from V and 7 bases from J; junction bases left unmatched: 5. CDR3 bases: TGCAGCGTTGACTGGGGGACTAGCGGGAGAAATGAGCAGTTCTTC. As protein: CSVDWGTSGRNEQFF.

This clonotype was counted once. The chain links TRBV20-1 to TRBJ2-1, with D possibly being TRBD2 (6 bases). The CDR3 spans 11 residues. Germline V gene sequence: CDR1 DFQATT, CDR2 SNEGSKA (reference sequence). CDR3 residues: CLGRSYNEQFF. The CDR3 DNA is TGCCTAGGGAGGTCCTACAATGAGCAGTTCTTC.

The table lists this clonotype with a few counts. The junction shows a germline mismatch at one end, possibly a read error. The rearrangement uses TRBV7-9 and TRBJ2-1; D not resolved. The CDR3 loop spans 15 amino acids. Germline CDR1 reads SEHNR; CDR2 reads FQNEAQ (reference sequence). The CDR3, as DNA: TGTGCCAGCAGCTTAGGGCGTGGTTATTACACTGAGCAGTTCTTC. Translation: CASSLGRGYYTEQFF.

This sequence joins TRBV20-1 and TRBJ2-7; tentatively, D is TRBD1 or TRBD2 (5 bases each). The CDR3 runs to 15 residues. Per germline, CDR1 DFQATT and CDR2 SNEGSKA (reference sequence). V gave up 6 bases and J gave up 1 base, with 19 bases separating them. CDR3 loop: CSAVFLRDGSYEQYF. The CDR3 DNA reads as TGCAGTGCCGTCTTCCTCCGGGACGGGTCCTACGAGCAGTACTTC.

This clonotype was found many times. The V and J genes are TRBV28 and TRBJ1-2; D possibly corresponds to TRBD1 (5 bases). The CDR3 is 15 amino acids. Deletions cut 2 bases from V and 6 bases from J, with 16 bases between. Germline CDR1 reads MDHEN; CDR2 reads SYDVKM. CDR3 residues: CASSLAPAGRDGYTF. CDR3 nucleotides: TGTGCCAGCAGTTTAGCCCCCGCAGGGAGGGATGGCTACACCTTC.

The V call is TRBV5-1, the J call TRBJ1-2; D unclear. Between the trimmed V and J ends, which lost 7 bases and 7 bases, there was a span of 29 bases. Germline V lookup: CDR1 SGHRS, CDR2 YFSETQ. The CDR3 runs to 17 residues. The CDR3 DNA follows: TGCGCCAGCCAACTCTCGGGGTTGAAGGCAGGTCGACGTGGCTACACCTTC. Protein sequence: CASQLSGLKAGRRGYTF.

This clonotype turned up a few times. In nucleotides, the CDR3 is TGTGCCAGTTCACCCCGGGAGCAGTACTTC. It translates to CASSPREQYF. J is TRBJ2-7 and V is TRBV27; no definite D call. V gave up 9 bases and J gave up 7 bases, with 10 bases separating them. The germline V gene encodes CDR1 MNHEY and CDR2 SMNVEV (reference sequence). The length of the CDR3 is 10 residues.

This clonotype was observed a few times. The chain employs TRBV16 and TRBJ1-5; D perhaps matches TRBD1 (5 bases). The V gene lost 0 bases and the J gene lost 0 bases, with 15 bases spanning the gap. Germline V CDR1 and CDR2: KGHSY, FQNENV. The CDR3 covers 18 residues. CDR3 amino acids: CASSQSARVGNSNQPQHF. The CDR3 DNA follows: TGTGCCAGCAGCCAATCTGCCAGGGTGGGGAATAGCAATCAGCCCCAGCATTTT.